These 27 T cell receptor beta chains share one sample of origin, sequenced in a study of blood T cell repertoires in COVID-19. Some clones are missing from TCRdb's copy, which holds only in-frame ones; the method was immunoSEQ multiplex PCR. This table holds fewer than 250,000 clones, around 85% found once. Sequencing was done on a sample of peripheral blood. The receptors come from a woman in her sixties or seventies with active or convalescent COVID-19.

The V gene is TRBV28, the J gene TRBJ1-6; 9 bases map to TRBD1. The germline V gene encodes CDR1 MDHEN and CDR2 SYDVKM. V was pared by 5 bases and J by 2 bases, with 4 bases of the junction left unmatched. This CDR3 contains 16 residues. The CDR3 DNA is TGTGCCAGCAGTAAGGACAGGGGCACCTATAATTCACCCCTCCACTTT. It yields the protein CASSKDRGTYNSPLHF.

The chain links TRBV19 to TRBJ1-1, with D possibly TRBD1 on 5 matching bases. Trimming removed 7 bases at V and 5 bases at J, with 20 bases between. The CDR3 is made up of 15 amino acids. Germline-derived CDR1 and CDR2 are LNHDA and SQIVND (reference sequence). The CDR3 sequence is CASKGGAGGKTEAFF. The CDR3, as DNA: TGTGCCAGTAAGGGAGGGGCCGGTGGGAAAACTGAAGCTTTCTTT.

The chain carries TRBV4-1 and TRBJ2-7; no clear D gene. The CDR3 covers 12 residues. In germline, CDR1 is MGHRA, CDR2 YSYEKL. Trimming shortened V by 4 bases and J by 6 bases, and 10 bases separated the two germline ends. CDR3: CASSPRGVEQYF. The CDR3 region has the DNA TGCGCCAGCAGCCCACGAGGAGTCGAGCAGTACTTC.

CDR3 residues: CASSLEAYAGELFF. As DNA, the CDR3 is TGTGCCAGCAGCTTAGAAGCTTATGCCGGGGAGCTGTTTTTT. The chain employs TRBV11-2 and TRBJ2-2; D is undetermined. Germline V gene lookup returns CDR1 SGHAT and CDR2 FQNNGV. Deletions cut 0 bases from V and 6 bases from J, with 8 bases between. The CDR3 totals 14 residues.

The chain carries TRBV19 and TRBJ2-4; 9 nucleotides line up with TRBD1. The length of the CDR3 is 17 residues. CDR1 LNHDA and CDR2 SQIVND come from the germline V gene (reference sequence). Losses at the gene ends were 3 bases for V and 8 bases for J; bases not matched to a gene: 14. The CDR3 nucleotides read TGTGCCAGTAGTATGGGGGGGACAGGGTCGATCCACCACATTCAGTACTTC. Protein sequence: CASSMGGTGSIHHIQYF.

The V gene is TRBV7-9, the J gene TRBJ2-2; D call uncertain. Trimming shortened V by 4 bases and J by 3 bases, and 12 bases separated the two germline ends. Per the germline V gene, CDR1 is SEHNR and CDR2 is FQNEAQ (reference sequence). This CDR3 has 15 amino acids. In nucleotides, the CDR3 is TGTGCCAGCAGCTCCGCCAGACGGGACACCGGGGAGCTGTTTTTT. This gives the protein CASSSARRDTGELFF.

The V call is TRBV3-1 (or the pseudogene TRBV3-2), the J call TRBJ2-6, with D uncertain. V lost 4 bases, J lost 2 bases, and 9 bases lay in between. CDR1 and CDR2 (germline): LGHDT, YNNKEL (reference sequence). This CDR3 is 15 amino acids long. The CDR3 region is CASSLTRTGANVLTF. CDR3 sequence (DNA): TGTGCCAGCAGCCTTACGCGGACTGGGGCCAACGTCCTGACTTTC.

The chain carries TRBV2 and TRBJ1-2, with D maybe TRBD1 (5 bases). The CDR3 has 15 amino acids. V was cut by 11 bases and J by 0 bases, with 19 bases left in between. CDR1 SNHLY and CDR2 FYNNEI come from the germline V gene. CDR3 residues: CAHLGQGLANYGYTF. The CDR3 bases are TGTGCCCACCTGGGCCAGGGACTGGCTAACTATGGCTACACCTTC. Supplemented by reference TRBV2 and TRBJ1-2, the full variable domain reads EPEVTQTPSHQVTQMGQEVILRCVPISNHLYFYWYRQILGQKVEFLVSFYNNEISEKSEIFDDQFSVERPDGSNFTLKIRSTKLEDSAMYFCAHLGQGLANYGYTFGSGTRLTVV.

This sequence joins TRBV5-1 and TRBJ2-7; no clear D gene. This CDR3 contains 16 residues. Deletions cut 4 bases from V and 4 bases from J, with 21 bases between. CDR1 is SGHRS, CDR2 YFSETQ, per germline. The CDR3 DNA follows: TGCGCCAGCAGCGAATACACGACTTTAAGACGGTACGAGCAGTACGTC. Protein: CASSEYTTLRRYEQYV.

The gene calls are TRBV19 and TRBJ1-5; TRBD1 agrees at 7 bases. Per germline, CDR1 LNHDA and CDR2 SQIVND (reference sequence). Trimming took 3 bases from V and 0 from J; bases not matched to a gene: 2. The CDR3 runs to 15 residues. The CDR3, as DNA: TGTGCCAGTAGTATGACAGGGAATAGCAATCAGCCCCAGCATTTT. Translation gives CASSMTGNSNQPQHF.

This chain connects TRBV5-4 to TRBJ2-2, with 7 bases aligning to TRBD1. Germline CDR1 is SGHNT and CDR2 is YYREEE (reference sequence). The CDR3 loop spans 14 amino acids. J gave up 2 bases and V 4 bases, and 2 bases lay outside the gene matches. The CDR3 region has the DNA TGTGCCAGCAGCCGGACAGGTAACACCGGGGAGCTGTTTTTT. Translated: CASSRTGNTGELFF. The entire variable domain, with the rest obtained from reference TRBV5-4 and TRBJ2-2, is as follows: ETGVTQSPTHLIKTRGQQVTLRCSSQSGHNTVSWYQQALGQGPQFIFQYYREEENGRGNFPPRFSGLQFPNYSSELNVNALELDDSALYLCASSRTGNTGELFFGEGSRLTVL.

This rearrangement joins TRBV11-1 to TRBJ2-7; 10 positions agree with TRBD2. Germline CDR1 SGHAT, CDR2 FQDESV (reference sequence). The J segment lost 4 bases and the V segment lost 4 bases, leaving 7 bases of the junction unmatched. This CDR3 comprises 15 residues. CDR3: CASSSSSGGYYEQYV. The DNA of the CDR3 is TGTGCCAGCAGCTCCTCTAGCGGGGGCTATTACGAGCAGTACGTC.

The chain has TRBV19 and TRBJ1-6; possibly TRBD1 for D (5 bases). The CDR3 is 15 amino acids. V was trimmed by 3 bases and J by 7 bases, leaving 13 bases between them. The germline V gene encodes CDR1 LNHDA and CDR2 SQIVND (reference sequence). CDR3 nucleotide sequence: TGTGCCAGTAGTATCGCGCAGGGCGGCAATTCACCCCTCCACTTT. Translated: CASSIAQGGNSPLHF.

This chain connects TRBV24-1 to TRBJ2-2, with 7 bases that match TRBD1. Germline V gene data show CDR1 as KGHDR and CDR2 as SFDVKD. V trimming: 5 bases; J trimming: 5 bases; junction bases outside the gene matches: 7. The CDR3 spans 15 residues. The CDR3 spells CATSGTGGETGELFF. The DNA for the CDR3 is TGTGCCACCAGTGGGACAGGTGGAGAAACCGGGGAGCTGTTTTTT.

The rearrangement joins TRBV19 to TRBJ1-1; no clear D. V gave up 8 bases and J gave up 12 bases, with 16 bases separating them. In germline, CDR1 is LNHDA, CDR2 SQIVND (reference sequence). This CDR3 spans 11 amino acids. CDR3 sequence reads: CASGERVETFF. CDR3 nucleotide sequence: TGTGCCAGTGGTGAGCGGGTTGAGACTTTCTTT. Together with reference TRBV19 and TRBJ1-1, the CDR3 gives the full variable domain: DGGITQSPKYLFRKEGQNVTLSCEQNLNHDAMYWYRQDPGQGLRLIYYSQIVNDFQKGDIAEGYSVSREKKESFPLTVTSAQKNPTAFYLCASGERVETFFGQGTRLTVV.

The chain employs TRBV6-5 and TRBJ1-1; D is undetermined. Germline-derived CDR1 and CDR2 are MNHEY and SVGAGI. The CDR3 consists of 14 residues. V was trimmed by 6 bases and J by 5 bases, leaving 16 bases between them. In nucleotides, the CDR3 is TGTGCCAGCAGAAGAGATCTCACCCTAACTGAAGCTTTCTTT. It yields the protein CASRRDLTLTEAFF.

The rearrangement uses TRBV18 and TRBJ1-1; weak D call: TRBD1 (6 bases). V was pared by 3 bases and J by 5 bases, with 13 bases between. The CDR3 loop spans 14 amino acids. Looked up from germline, CDR1 is KGHSH and CDR2 is LQKENI. CDR3 sequence reads: CASSPSGVMTEAFF. CDR3 sequence (DNA): TGTGCCAGCTCACCCTCAGGGGTAATGACTGAAGCTTTCTTT.

The rearrangement links TRBV5-4 to TRBJ1-2; 7 bases line up with TRBD1. From germline, CDR1 is SGHNT and CDR2 YYREEE (reference sequence). V lost 1 base to trimming and J lost 5 bases; unmatched junction nucleotides: 8. The CDR3 loop spans 15 amino acids. The CDR3: CASSLTAGGTYGYTF. CDR3 bases: TGTGCCAGCAGCTTGACGGCAGGGGGGACATATGGCTACACCTTC.

The rearrangement uses TRBV6-5 and TRBJ1-6; D gene uncertain. CDR3 size: 15 residues. Looked up from germline, CDR1 is MNHEY and CDR2 is SVGAGI. V was pared by 6 bases and J by 0 bases, with 9 bases between. CDR3 amino acids: CASSPLSSYNSPLHF. The CDR3, as DNA: TGTGCCAGCAGCCCACTAAGCTCCTATAATTCACCCCTCCACTTT.

The gene calls are TRBV9 and TRBJ1-4; D remains unclear. V lost 0 bases to trimming and J lost 2 bases, with 8 bases between them. Germline V CDR1 and CDR2: SGDLS, YYNGEE. CDR3 length equals 15 residues. CDR3 in amino acids: CASSVDPSTNEKLFF. Here the CDR3 DNA reads TGTGCCAGCAGCGTAGATCCCAGTACTAATGAAAAACTGTTTTTT.

J is TRBJ2-7 and V is TRBV7-8, with D tentatively TRBD2 (6 bases). The CDR3 runs 14 residues. Germline assignment: CDR1 SGHVS and CDR2 FQNEAQ. Deletions cut 0 bases from V and 1 base from J, with 7 bases between. CDR3 sequence: CASSLASGSYEQYF. In nucleotides, the CDR3 is TGTGCCAGCAGCTTAGCTAGCGGTTCCTACGAGCAGTACTTC.

The CDR3 DNA sequence: TGCGCCAGCAGACCCCGGACTAGCGGGAGCTCCTACAATGAGCAGTTCTTC. This encodes CASRPRTSGSSYNEQFF. This rearrangement joins TRBV5-1 to TRBJ2-1; TRBD2 agrees at 13 bases. Looked up from germline, CDR1 is SGHRS and CDR2 is YFSETQ. This CDR3 region has 17 residues. Trimming at V came to 5 bases and at J to 0 bases, leaving 5 bases not matched to a gene. The full variable domain, with the rest looked up from reference TRBV5-1 and TRBJ2-1, is KAGVTQTPRYLIKTRGQQVTLSCSPISGHRSVSWYQQTPGQGLQFLFEYFSETQRNKGNFPGRFSGRQFSNSRSEMNVSTLELGDSALYLCASRPRTSGSSYNEQFFGPGTRLTVL.

The V gene is TRBV27, the J gene TRBJ1-1; D is unresolved. Trimming pared 5 bases from V and 1 base from J, leaving 14 bases between. CDR1 and CDR2 (germline): MNHEY, SMNVEV (reference sequence). This CDR3 has 15 residues. This CDR3 reads CASSPSAIQNTEAFF. CDR3 in DNA: TGTGCCAGCAGTCCGAGCGCAATCCAGAACACTGAAGCTTTCTTT.

The genes are TRBV13 and TRBJ2-2; a weak D match, TRBD2 (6 bases). V lost 5 bases and J 6 bases, leaving 13 bases between the germline ends. The CDR3 has 14 amino acids. Germline V CDR1 and CDR2: PRHDT, FYEKMQ (reference sequence). CDR3 amino acids: CASSPGGAAGELFF. Written as DNA, the CDR3 is TGTGCCAGCAGCCCCGGGGGAGCAGCCGGGGAGCTGTTTTTT.

The V gene is TRBV2, the J gene TRBJ2-3; TRBD2 aligns across 13 bases. This CDR3 contains 16 residues. Germline V gene lookup returns CDR1 SNHLY and CDR2 FYNNEI. With 3 bases clipped from V and 4 bases from J, the junction kept 4 bases outside the gene matches. The CDR3 loop is CASSDPGLAGSDTQYF. CDR3 bases: TGTGCCAGCAGTGACCCGGGACTAGCGGGATCAGATACGCAGTATTTT. Full variable domain (outside the CDR3, taken from reference TRBV2 and TRBJ2-3): EPEVTQTPSHQVTQMGQEVILRCVPISNHLYFYWYRQILGQKVEFLVSFYNNEISEKSEIFDDQFSVERPDGSNFTLKIRSTKLEDSAMYFCASSDPGLAGSDTQYFGPGTRLTVL.

The chain has TRBV27 and TRBJ1-4; tentative D call: TRBD1 (6 bases). The CDR3 runs to 14 residues. Germline V gene data show CDR1 as MNHEY and CDR2 as SMNVEV (reference sequence). V was cut by 3 bases and J by 8 bases, with 13 bases left in between. The DNA for the CDR3 is TGTGCCAGCAGTTTTGGGGGGGCGGGCGAAAAACTGTTTTTT. Protein: CASSFGGAGEKLFF.

This clone has just one count. The chain combines TRBV3-1 (or the pseudogene TRBV3-2) with TRBJ1-3; weak D call: TRBD1 (6 bases). This CDR3 is 14 amino acids long. V shed 5 bases and J shed 0 bases, with 8 bases lying between them. Germline CDR1 reads LGHDT; CDR2 reads YNNKEL (reference sequence). The chain's CDR3 is CASSWTASGNTIYF. CDR3 DNA: TGTGCCAGCAGCTGGACAGCCTCTGGAAACACCATATATTTT.